The 6 T cell receptor beta chains presented below share a single source sample, sequenced in a study of blood T cell repertoires in COVID-19. Sequencing used immunoSEQ multiplex PCR; TCRdb keeps in-frame clones, though not all of them. The table lists some 210,000 clones, 87% of them singletons. The sample taken for sequencing was PBMCs or T cells enriched from blood (not recorded which). These receptors originate from a man aged 18 to 29 with acute COVID-19.

The CDR3 is CASSGTGQGLSGYTF. In DNA form, the CDR3 reads TGCGCCAGCAGCGGGACGGGACAGGGTCTTTCTGGCTACACCTTC. This chain uses TRBV5-1 with TRBJ1-2; 9 positions agree with TRBD1. Trimming took 4 bases from V and 7 from J; bases not matched to a gene: 11. Germline V gene lookup returns CDR1 SGHRS and CDR2 YFSETQ. The CDR3 runs 15 residues.

This chain connects TRBV27 to TRBJ2-7, with 9 bases aligning to TRBD1. Trimming at V came to 8 bases and at J to 3 bases, leaving 17 bases not matched to a gene. The CDR3 loop spans 17 amino acids. Germline values: CDR1 MNHEY, CDR2 SMNVEV (reference sequence). CDR3 nucleotide sequence: TGTGCCAGCGCTTTCCTCCCCGGGACAGGGTCCCACTACGAGCAGTACTTC. This codes for CASAFLPGTGSHYEQYF.

The sample holds many counts of this clone. The CDR3 sequence: CASSIGQKIFYGYTF. CDR3 DNA: TGTGCCAGCAGTATCGGACAGAAAATATTCTATGGCTACACCTTC. The V and J genes are TRBV2 and TRBJ1-2, with TRBD1 as a possible D gene (6 bases). The V gene lost 5 bases and the J gene lost 4 bases, with 17 bases spanning the gap. The CDR3 consists of 15 residues. Germline CDR1 SNHLY, CDR2 FYNNEI.

CDR3 sequence reads: CASRYPRDRARAWNEKLFF. CDR3 nucleotide sequence: TGTGCCAGCAGGTACCCGCGCGACAGGGCTAGAGCTTGGAATGAAAAACTGTTTTTT. J is TRBJ1-4 and V is TRBV5-8, with TRBD1 identical over 7 bases. The CDR3 length is 19 residues. From germline, CDR1 is SGHTS and CDR2 YDEGEE. The ends lost 5 bases at V and 5 bases at J; junction bases unmatched: 21.

This chain links TRBV9 with TRBJ2-1; tentative D call: TRBD2 (6 bases). Germline V gives CDR1 SGDLS, CDR2 YYNGEE. V lost 0 bases and J lost 5, with 12 bases in between. The CDR3 has 15 residues. CDR3 coding DNA: TGTGCCAGCAGCGTAGACGGGAGAGTTAACAATGAGCAGTTCTTC. It specifies CASSVDGRVNNEQFF.

The chain is built from TRBV28 and TRBJ1-4; 10 nucleotides line up with TRBD1. The CDR3 is 14 amino acids. Per the germline V gene, CDR1 is MDHEN and CDR2 is SYDVKM. V trimming: 4 bases; J trimming: 7 bases; junction bases outside the gene matches: 3. CDR3 sequence (DNA): TGTGCCAGCAGTTCAGGACAGGGGGGTGAAAAACTGTTTTTT. Protein product: CASSSGQGGEKLFF.